This T cell receptor beta chain came from a study of T cells in Graves' hyperthyroidism and ophthalmopathy. Amplified regions were TCR beta CDR3 sequences from RNA transcripts. Initially, a first-round RT-PCR of the TCR CDR3 employed the HTBI primer set. TCRdb re-derived calls from the multiplex PCR reads in MiXCR, one entry per CDR3 protein. This sample carries about 500,000 distinct CDR3 sequences, roughly a sixth of them seen once, and the ten largest clones take about 31%. With 0 bases removed from V and 0 bases from J, the gap between germline ends came to 6 bases. Germline V CDR1 and CDR2: GTSNPN, SVGIG (reference sequence). CDR3 size: 13 residues.

The V call is TRBV30, the J call TRBJ2-7; D is ambiguous. Specimen: blood. This TCR was recovered from a woman in her twenties or thirties with Graves' ophthalmopathy. This CDR3 reads CAWSVQLSYEQYF. In nucleotides, the CDR3 is TGTGCCTGGAGTGTCCAGCTCTCCTACGAGCAGTACTTC.